These 5 T cell receptor beta chains originate from one sample sequenced in a study of response to subunit inactivated influenza vaccine. TCRdb called the RT-PCR reads again in MiXCR, with one record for every CDR3 protein. The table has about 700,000 distinct CDR3 sequences, 11% to 15% seen once. The sample in question was PBMCs from blood, obtained roughly 15 days before vaccination. Every receptor here comes from a man aged 50-60 years who received an inactivated influenza vaccine.

This clonotype was counted many times. This chain connects TRBV29-1 to TRBJ1-1; possible D gene TRBD1, 6 bases. CDR3 length: 13 amino acids. V lost 5 bases to trimming and J lost 1 base, with 11 bases between them. Looked up from germline, CDR1 is SQVTM and CDR2 is ANQGSEA. The CDR3 sequence: CSVSDRKNTEAFF. The DNA for the CDR3 is TGCAGCGTTTCCGACAGGAAGAACACTGAAGCTTTCTTT.

In its sample, this clonotype was seen a few times. V usage is TRBV20-1 and J usage is TRBJ2-1, with TRBD2 identical over 10 bases. The CDR3 is 14 amino acids. V dropped 5 bases and J dropped 9; count of bases not matched to a gene: 10. From germline, CDR1 is DFQATT and CDR2 SNEGSKA (reference sequence). The CDR3 protein is CSAQAGGPITEQFF. In DNA, the CDR3 is TGCAGTGCTCAAGCGGGGGGGCCAATAACTGAGCAGTTCTTC.

CDR3 nucleotides: TGCGCCAGCAGCTTGACAGGGGGCAACAATTCACCCCTCCACTTT. This sequence encodes CASSLTGGNNSPLHF. This chain links TRBV5-1 with TRBJ1-6; 9 nucleotides agree with TRBD1. The CDR3 covers 15 residues. The V segment lost 1 base and the J segment 7 bases; nucleotides outside the gene matches: 3. Germline loops: CDR1 SGHRS, CDR2 YFSETQ.

This clonotype was counted only a few times. The chain carries TRBV18 and TRBJ1-1, with D hard to call. The germline V gene has CDR1 KGHSH and CDR2 LQKENI. The CDR3 covers 16 residues. V lost 1 base, J lost 0 bases, and 12 bases lay in between. The CDR3 loop reads CASSPRHFGVNTEAFF. CDR3 in DNA: TGTGCCAGCTCACCACGACATTTCGGGGTGAACACTGAAGCTTTCTTT.

This chain uses TRBV6-5 with TRBJ2-5; D might be TRBD2 (5 bases). The V gene's germline CDR1 is MNHEY and CDR2 SVGAGI. CDR3 size: 15 residues. Trimming took off 4 bases at V and 2 bases at J, with 14 bases between the two ends. The CDR3 reads CASSSPRRGQETQYF. In nucleotides, the CDR3 is TGTGCCAGCAGTTCTCCGAGACGGGGTCAAGAGACCCAGTACTTC.